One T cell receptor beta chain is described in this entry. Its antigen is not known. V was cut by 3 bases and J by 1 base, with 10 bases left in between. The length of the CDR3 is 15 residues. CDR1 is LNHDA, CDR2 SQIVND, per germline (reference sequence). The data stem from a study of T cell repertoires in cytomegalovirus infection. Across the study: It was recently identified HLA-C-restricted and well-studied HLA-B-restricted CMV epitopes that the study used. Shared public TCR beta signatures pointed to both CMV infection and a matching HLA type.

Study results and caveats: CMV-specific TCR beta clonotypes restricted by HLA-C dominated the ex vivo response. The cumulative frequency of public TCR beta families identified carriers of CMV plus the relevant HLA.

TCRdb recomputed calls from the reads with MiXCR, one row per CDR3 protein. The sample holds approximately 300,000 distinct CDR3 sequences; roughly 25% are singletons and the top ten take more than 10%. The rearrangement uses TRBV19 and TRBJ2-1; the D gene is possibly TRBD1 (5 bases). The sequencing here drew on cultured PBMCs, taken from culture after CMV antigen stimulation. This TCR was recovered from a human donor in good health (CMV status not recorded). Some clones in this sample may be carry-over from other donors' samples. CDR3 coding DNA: TGTGCCAGTAGTATGCTAGGGGATTCCTACAATGAGCAGTTCTTC. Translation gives CASSMLGDSYNEQFF. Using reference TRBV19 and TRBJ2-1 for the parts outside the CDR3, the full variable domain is DGGITQSPKYLFRKEGQNVTLSCEQNLNHDAMYWYRQDPGQGLRLIYYSQIVNDFQKGDIAEGYSVSREKKESFPLTVTSAQKNPTAFYLCASSMLGDSYNEQFFGPGTRLTVL.